A single sample gave rise to the 23 T cell receptor beta chains below, sequenced in a study of T cell changes during pregnancy in multiple sclerosis. Clones were read by immunoSEQ multiplex PCR, and TCRdb kept only the in-frame ones, dropping some. The repertoire includes around 100,000 clones, about 90% of them detected once, and less than 2% sits in the top ten. Sequencing was performed on peripheral blood, taken after pregnancy. The receptors come from a female donor with multiple sclerosis, enrolled in a pregnancy study.

The genes are TRBV5-8 and TRBJ2-7; the D gene is possibly TRBD2 (6 bases). The germline CDR1 and CDR2 sequences are SGHTS and YDEGEE. This CDR3 spans 17 amino acids. V was clipped by 2 bases and J by 2 bases, with 20 bases between them. In DNA form, the CDR3 reads TGTGCCAGCAGCTTAGAGCGGGTGACGACCTGGGCCTACGAGCAGTACTTC. The encoded protein is CASSLERVTTWAYEQYF.

The gene calls are TRBV5-1 and TRBJ1-2; the match to TRBD1 covers 8 bases. The CDR3 consists of 14 residues. V shed 4 bases, J shed 7 bases, and the junction held 9 bases outside the gene matches. CDR1 and CDR2 from the germline V gene are SGHRS and YFSETQ. CDR3 sequence: CASSLGQVVGGYTF. The CDR3 DNA sequence: TGCGCCAGCAGCCTGGGACAGGTCGTTGGTGGCTACACCTTC.

The CDR3 region is CAWSVGFNQPQHF. The CDR3, as DNA: TGTGCCTGGAGTGTCGGGTTCAATCAGCCCCAGCATTTT. The J gene is TRBJ1-5, the V gene TRBV30; D call uncertain. The germline CDR1 and CDR2 sequences are GTSNPN and SVGIG (reference sequence). The CDR3 extends over 13 amino acids. Trimming took 0 bases from V and 3 from J, leaving 6 bases between them.

This clone was found once. The rearrangement joins TRBV7-6 to TRBJ1-1; tentative D call: TRBD1 (6 bases). This CDR3 contains 15 residues. V was pared by 2 bases and J by 5 bases, with 15 bases between. The germline gives CDR1 SGHVS, CDR2 FNYEAQ. The CDR3 protein is CASSLSQGLGTEAFF. The DNA for the CDR3 is TGTGCCAGCAGCTTAAGTCAGGGGCTAGGGACTGAAGCTTTCTTT. Combining the CDR3 with reference TRBV7-6 and TRBJ1-1 gives the whole variable domain GAGVSQSPRYKVTKRGQDVALRCDPISGHVSLYWYRQALGQGPEFLTYFNYEAQQDKSGLPNDRFSAERPEGSISTLTIQRTEQRDSAMYRCASSLSQGLGTEAFFGQGTRLTVV.

The chain recombines TRBV7-3 with TRBJ2-3; 10 bases are shared with TRBD2. The CDR3 loop spans 17 amino acids. Germline CDR1 SGHTA, CDR2 FQGTGA. V lost 4 bases and J lost 4; bases outside the gene matches: 11. The CDR3 protein is CASSSYPASGGADTQYF. The CDR3 DNA follows: TGTGCCAGCAGCTCGTACCCTGCTAGCGGGGGCGCAGATACGCAGTATTTT.

The chain employs TRBV5-4 and TRBJ1-4, with unresolved D. Looked up from germline, CDR1 is SGHNT and CDR2 is YYREEE (reference sequence). CDR3 length equals 13 residues. Trimming removed 2 bases at V and 11 bases at J, with 13 bases between. The CDR3 region is CASSFEQEEKLFF. The CDR3 coding sequence is TGTGCCAGCAGCTTTGAGCAGGAAGAGAAACTGTTTTTT.

CDR3 DNA sequence: TGTGCCAGCAGTCATCCCGGGACAGATTCCTACGAGCAGTACTTC. This translates into CASSHPGTDSYEQYF. The gene calls are TRBV27 and TRBJ2-7; 7 bases match TRBD1. V shed 5 bases, J shed 1 base, and the junction held 8 bases outside the gene matches. Germline V gives CDR1 MNHEY, CDR2 SMNVEV (reference sequence). This CDR3 has 15 amino acids.

In DNA, the CDR3 is TGTGCCAGCAGTGTGCAGGAGGGCAATCAGCCCCAGCATTTT. Translating gives CASSVQEGNQPQHF. The rearrangement uses TRBV6-5 and TRBJ1-5; D unclear. Trimming cost V 5 bases and J 2 bases, with 10 bases left between them. The CDR3 has 14 amino acids. The germline V gene encodes CDR1 MNHEY and CDR2 SVGAGI.

This clone came up once. The J gene is TRBJ1-4, the V gene TRBV28; TRBD1 matches 7 bases. The CDR3 length is 16 residues. The germline V gene encodes CDR1 MDHEN and CDR2 SYDVKM. Trimming cost V 1 base and J 6 bases; bases outside gene matches: 8. Here the CDR3 DNA reads TGTGCCAGCAGTTTATCGGTGAGGGGGCGCGATGAAAAACTGTTTTTT. Translation: CASSLSVRGRDEKLFF.

The chain links TRBV19 to TRBJ1-3; weak D call: TRBD1 (5 bases). From germline, CDR1 is LNHDA and CDR2 SQIVND (reference sequence). Trimming left V 3 bases short and J 2 bases short, with 17 bases between. This CDR3 spans 17 amino acids. CDR3 DNA sequence: TGTGCCAGTAGTATTTTAGTCTCCCCGGGGGCTGGAAACACCATATATTTT. This codes for CASSILVSPGAGNTIYF.

The chain recombines TRBV15 with TRBJ1-3; D gene unclear. The germline gives CDR1 LNHNV, CDR2 YYDKDF (reference sequence). The length of the CDR3 is 14 residues. The V end was cut by 1 base, the J end by 1 base, with 5 bases between. CDR3 residues: CATSRAGSGNTIYF. The CDR3 DNA reads as TGTGCCACCAGCAGAGCGGGGTCTGGAAACACCATATATTTT.

The chain has TRBV5-1 and TRBJ2-7, with TRBD2 matching over 8 bases. V lost 2 bases, J lost 6 bases, and 13 bases stayed unmatched. Per the germline V gene, CDR1 is SGHRS and CDR2 is YFSETQ. The CDR3 is 16 residues long. CDR3 loop: CASSFRASGSGSEQYF. The CDR3 DNA is TGCGCCAGCAGCTTTCGGGCGAGCGGGAGTGGTAGCGAGCAGTACTTC. The variable domain in full, with the rest retrieved from reference TRBV5-1 and TRBJ2-7, is KAGVTQTPRYLIKTRGQQVTLSCSPISGHRSVSWYQQTPGQGLQFLFEYFSETQRNKGNFPGRFSGRQFSNSRSEMNVSTLELGDSALYLCASSFRASGSGSEQYFGPGTRLTVT.

This clone was counted once. This rearrangement joins TRBV29-1 to TRBJ2-7, with TRBD2 matching over 11 bases. This CDR3 comprises 14 residues. The germline V gene has CDR1 SQVTM and CDR2 ANQGSEA. The J segment lost 2 bases and the V segment lost 7 bases, leaving 7 bases of the junction unmatched. The CDR3 reads CSAVGTSGPYEQYF. The DNA of the CDR3 is TGCAGCGCCGTGGGGACTAGCGGTCCCTACGAGCAGTACTTC.

The chain combines TRBV9 with TRBJ1-1; D is uncertain. The CDR3 has 14 residues. Trimming cost V 0 bases and J 0 bases, with 6 bases left between them. Germline loops: CDR1 SGDLS, CDR2 YYNGEE. CDR3 loop: CASSVEPLNTEAFF. CDR3 DNA sequence: TGTGCCAGCAGCGTAGAGCCGTTGAACACTGAAGCTTTCTTT.

V is TRBV11-2 and J is TRBJ1-1; 8 positions agree with TRBD1. This CDR3 region has 17 residues. Germline V gene sequence: CDR1 SGHAT, CDR2 FQNNGV. V trimming: 5 bases; J trimming: 4 bases; junction bases outside the gene matches: 15. The CDR3 nucleotides are TGTGCCAGCAGCCCCGGACAGGGACTTATGTCGGGCACTGAAGCTTTCTTT. Its protein is CASSPGQGLMSGTEAFF.

The chain recombines TRBV5-1 with TRBJ2-1, with a possible D match to TRBD1 (6 bases). Trimming took 4 bases from V and 4 from J, leaving 12 bases between them. The CDR3 is 14 amino acids. The germline CDR1 and CDR2 sequences are SGHRS and YFSETQ. CDR3 nucleotide sequence: TGCGCCAGCAGCGACCGGACAGTGTACAATGAGCAGTTCTTC. Its protein is CASSDRTVYNEQFF.

The chain has TRBV14 and TRBJ2-7; the match to TRBD1 covers 8 bases. Germline V CDR1 and CDR2: SGHDN, FVKESK. The trim removed 3 bases at V and 2 bases at J, leaving 3 bases unmatched. CDR3 length equals 14 residues. CDR3 region: CASSQWTGTYEQYF. CDR3 bases: TGTGCCAGCAGCCAGTGGACAGGGACCTACGAGCAGTACTTC.

The rearrangement joins TRBV2 to TRBJ1-1; D remains unclear. Trimming removed 5 bases from V and 0 bases from J, with 13 bases in between. This CDR3 has 15 amino acids. Germline V gene sequence: CDR1 SNHLY, CDR2 FYNNEI. CDR3 nucleotides: TGTGCCAGCAGTTCCCGACGGGTCGTGAACACTGAAGCTTTCTTT. Translated: CASSSRRVVNTEAFF.

The chain links TRBV27 to TRBJ1-6; D might be TRBD1 (6 bases). This CDR3 is 12 amino acids long. CDR1 and CDR2 from the germline V gene are MNHEY and SMNVEV (reference sequence). Deletions cut 8 bases from V and 9 bases from J, with 11 bases between. CDR3 sequence reads: CASGRGGSPLHF. As DNA, the CDR3 is TGTGCCAGCGGAAGAGGGGGTTCACCCCTCCACTTT.

This rearrangement joins TRBV19 to TRBJ2-5; D ambiguous. The V gene's germline CDR1 is LNHDA and CDR2 SQIVND (reference sequence). The V gene lost 3 bases and the J gene lost 2 bases, with 10 bases spanning the gap. There are 14 residues in the CDR3. CDR3 protein: CASSIRSPQETQYF. The DNA of the CDR3 is TGTGCCAGTAGTATTCGGTCTCCACAAGAGACCCAGTACTTC.

The CDR3 sequence: CASSPDRGREQYF. The CDR3, as DNA: TGCGCCAGCAGCCCAGACAGGGGGCGGGAGCAGTACTTC. The chain carries TRBV4-1 and TRBJ2-7; 10 nucleotides align to TRBD1. The trim removed 4 bases at V and 7 bases at J, leaving 4 bases unmatched. Germline assignment: CDR1 MGHRA and CDR2 YSYEKL. This CDR3 region has 13 residues.

This chain uses TRBV7-6 with TRBJ2-7; the D is unclear. V lost 5 bases and J lost 5, with 13 bases in between. The CDR3 totals 13 residues. CDR1 SGHVS and CDR2 FNYEAQ come from the germline V gene. CDR3 bases: TGTGCCAGCAGCCTAACAGTGGTCCACGAGCAGTACTTC. Translation: CASSLTVVHEQYF.

This clone was recorded a few times. The V gene is TRBV19, the J gene TRBJ2-7; TRBD1 is a possible D gene (5 bases). Germline V gene data show CDR1 as LNHDA and CDR2 as SQIVND (reference sequence). This CDR3 region has 12 residues. V was pared by 3 bases and J by 5 bases, with 8 bases between. The CDR3: CASSMSGHEQYF. The DNA for the CDR3 is TGTGCCAGTAGTATGTCAGGGCACGAGCAGTACTTC. Filled out from reference TRBV19 and TRBJ2-7, the complete variable domain reads DGGITQSPKYLFRKEGQNVTLSCEQNLNHDAMYWYRQDPGQGLRLIYYSQIVNDFQKGDIAEGYSVSREKKESFPLTVTSAQKNPTAFYLCASSMSGHEQYFGPGTRLTVT.